A selection of T cell receptor beta chains follows, all from one sample in a study of cytomegalovirus exposure and HLA in healthy donors. TCRdb keeps only in-frame clones here, not all; method: immunoSEQ multiplex PCR. The repertoire holds fewer than 150,000 clones, with around 85% as singletons. Specimen: PBMCs. The receptors here all came from a man aged 18 to 30 in good health and CMV-seropositive. The CDR3 runs from the conserved cysteine through the conserved F or W. Fields, in order: J gene, V gene, clone size, D gene, CDR3 protein, CDR3 DNA. A D gene is named only where the DNA matches it firmly. Size is stated for part of the rows, as once, few or many counts, or as a class when the clone is expanded.

j_call: TRBJ1-1; v_call: TRBV6-4; clone_size: .; d_call: .; cdr3_aa: CASSPRDSRPTEAFF; cdr3_nt: TGTGCCAGCAGCCCCCGGGACTCAAGACCCACTGAAGCTTTCTTT
j_call: TRBJ1-4; v_call: TRBV4-2; clone_size: once; d_call: TRBD1; cdr3_aa: CASSQADRNNEKLFF; cdr3_nt: TGTGCCAGCAGCCAAGCGGACAGGAATAATGAAAAACTGTTTTTT
j_call: TRBJ2-2; v_call: TRBV5-6; clone_size: .; d_call: TRBD2; cdr3_aa: CASSFALARNTGELFF; cdr3_nt: TGTGCCAGCAGCTTTGCACTAGCGAGGAACACCGGGGAGCTGTTTTTT
j_call: TRBJ2-7; v_call: TRBV4-3; clone_size: .; d_call: TRBD1; cdr3_aa: CASSQDRGQGGSEQYF; cdr3_nt: TGCGCCAGCAGCCAAGATCGGGGACAGGGGGGATCCGAGCAGTACTTC
j_call: TRBJ2-3; v_call: TRBV13; clone_size: .; d_call: .; cdr3_aa: CASSLKRGDTQYF; cdr3_nt: TGTGCCAGCAGCTTAAAAAGGGGAGATACGCAGTATTTT
j_call: TRBJ1-1; v_call: TRBV5-1; clone_size: .; d_call: TRBD1; cdr3_aa: CASSYINPGTANTEAFF; cdr3_nt: TGCGCCAGCAGCTACATAAACCCCGGGACAGCGAACACTGAAGCTTTCTTT
j_call: TRBJ2-1; v_call: TRBV30; clone_size: .; d_call: TRBD1; cdr3_aa: CAWSDSRGLNRYNEQFF; cdr3_nt: TGTGCCTGGAGTGATAGCAGGGGGTTGAATAGGTACAATGAGCAGTTCTTC
j_call: TRBJ1-3; v_call: TRBV9; clone_size: .; d_call: TRBD1; cdr3_aa: CASSVTGGSDTIYF; cdr3_nt: TGTGCCAGCAGCGTTACAGGGGGCAGTGACACCATATATTTT
j_call: TRBJ2-7; v_call: TRBV7-9; clone_size: .; d_call: .; cdr3_aa: CASSLGPKTGHYEQYF; cdr3_nt: TGTGCCAGCAGCTTAGGGCCAAAGACAGGACACTACGAGCAGTACTTC
j_call: TRBJ1-1; v_call: TRBV5-1; clone_size: .; d_call: .; cdr3_aa: CASSLGSGMNTEAFF; cdr3_nt: TGCGCCAGCAGCTTGGGGAGCGGCATGAACACTGAAGCTTTCTTT
j_call: TRBJ1-1; v_call: TRBV6-5; clone_size: once; d_call: .; cdr3_aa: CASSSGLGITEAFF; cdr3_nt: TGTGCCAGCAGTTCCGGGTTAGGAATTACTGAAGCTTTCTTT
j_call: TRBJ2-3; v_call: TRBV10-1; clone_size: .; d_call: .; cdr3_aa: CASSELRTDTQYF; cdr3_nt: TGCGCCAGCAGCGAACTCCGGACAGATACGCAGTATTTT
j_call: TRBJ2-3; v_call: TRBV25-1; clone_size: .; d_call: TRBD2; cdr3_aa: CASSAFSGRGTDTQYF; cdr3_nt: TGTGCCAGCAGTGCTTTTAGCGGGAGGGGCACAGATACGCAGTATTTT
j_call: TRBJ1-2; v_call: TRBV5-8; clone_size: .; d_call: .; cdr3_aa: CASSPTGTLSYTF; cdr3_nt: TGTGCCAGCAGCCCCACCGGGACTCTAAGCTACACCTTC
j_call: TRBJ1-5; v_call: TRBV28; clone_size: .; d_call: .; cdr3_aa: CASRLRNVPQPQHF; cdr3_nt: TGTGCCAGCAGACTGAGGAATGTCCCTCAGCCCCAGCATTTT
j_call: TRBJ1-6; v_call: TRBV6-5; clone_size: .; d_call: .; cdr3_aa: CASRLTGTYNSPLHF; cdr3_nt: TGTGCCAGCAGACTCACAGGAACTTATAATTCACCCCTCCACTTT
j_call: TRBJ1-2; v_call: TRBV7-2; clone_size: .; d_call: .; cdr3_aa: CASSLGRNGNYGYTF; cdr3_nt: TGTGCCAGCAGCTTAGGGAGGAATGGCAACTATGGCTACACCTTC
j_call: TRBJ1-6; v_call: TRBV9; clone_size: .; d_call: TRBD1; cdr3_aa: CASSVAPGQVSSYNSPLHF; cdr3_nt: TGTGCCAGCAGCGTAGCTCCGGGACAGGTCTCCTCCTATAATTCACCCCTCCACTTT
j_call: TRBJ1-2; v_call: TRBV10-2; clone_size: .; d_call: .; cdr3_aa: CASSNRGLNYGYTF; cdr3_nt: TGCGCCAGCAGTAACCGAGGCCTTAACTATGGCTACACCTTC
j_call: TRBJ1-5; v_call: TRBV7-9; clone_size: .; d_call: .; cdr3_aa: CASTGGGSNQPQHF; cdr3_nt: TGTGCCAGCACCGGGGGAGGGTCCAATCAGCCCCAGCATTTT
j_call: TRBJ2-2; v_call: TRBV5-1; clone_size: .; d_call: TRBD1; cdr3_aa: CASTSGAGGLGTGELFF; cdr3_nt: TGCGCCAGCACCTCAGGGGCAGGGGGTCTTGGCACCGGGGAGCTGTTTTTT
j_call: TRBJ1-1; v_call: TRBV5-1; clone_size: .; d_call: .; cdr3_aa: CASSLAGWNTEAFF; cdr3_nt: TGCGCCAGCAGCTTGGCAGGGTGGAACACTGAAGCTTTCTTT
j_call: TRBJ2-1; v_call: TRBV4-2; clone_size: .; d_call: .; cdr3_aa: CASSQDARAWEQFF; cdr3_nt: TGTGCCAGCAGCCAAGATGCGCGGGCGTGGGAGCAGTTCTTC
j_call: TRBJ2-3; v_call: TRBV23-1; clone_size: .; d_call: TRBD1; cdr3_aa: CASTSGTGSDTQYF; cdr3_nt: TGCGCCAGCACGTCCGGGACAGGGAGCGATACGCAGTATTTT
j_call: TRBJ2-7; v_call: TRBV18; clone_size: once; d_call: .; cdr3_aa: CASSQASGEGSYEQYF; cdr3_nt: TGTGCCAGCTCACAAGCCTCAGGGGAGGGTTCCTACGAGCAGTACTTC
j_call: TRBJ1-6; v_call: TRBV11-2; clone_size: .; d_call: .; cdr3_aa: CASSLGQRASPLHF; cdr3_nt: TGTGCCAGCAGCCTCGGACAGAGAGCCTCACCCCTCCACTTT
j_call: TRBJ1-5; v_call: TRBV15; clone_size: .; d_call: .; cdr3_aa: CATSSSQGVSNQPQHF; cdr3_nt: TGTGCCACCAGCAGCTCTCAAGGGGTGAGCAATCAGCCCCAGCATTTT
j_call: TRBJ2-7; v_call: TRBV4-1; clone_size: .; d_call: TRBD2; cdr3_aa: CASSQDLGGNVYEQYF; cdr3_nt: TGCGCCAGCAGCCAAGACCTGGGGGGGAATGTCTACGAGCAGTACTTC
j_call: TRBJ2-5; v_call: TRBV6-1; clone_size: .; d_call: .; cdr3_aa: CASSDPGVLSQTQYF; cdr3_nt: TGTGCCAGCAGCGACCCGGGGGTCCTAAGTCAGACCCAGTACTTC
j_call: TRBJ2-2; v_call: TRBV15; clone_size: .; d_call: TRBD2; cdr3_aa: CATSGTSGGELFF; cdr3_nt: TGTGCCACCTCCGGGACTAGCGGGGGGGAGCTGTTTTTT
j_call: TRBJ1-2; v_call: TRBV9; clone_size: .; d_call: .; cdr3_aa: CASSVVWGGNGYTF; cdr3_nt: TGTGCCAGCAGCGTAGTGTGGGGAGGCAATGGCTACACCTTC
j_call: TRBJ2-1; v_call: TRBV27; clone_size: .; d_call: .; cdr3_aa: CASSLSGDYNEQFF; cdr3_nt: TGTGCCAGCAGTTTAAGCGGAGACTACAATGAGCAGTTCTTC
j_call: TRBJ2-7; v_call: TRBV14; clone_size: .; d_call: .; cdr3_aa: CASSGGLNPPEQYF; cdr3_nt: TGTGCCAGCAGTGGAGGACTAAACCCTCCCGAGCAGTACTTC
j_call: TRBJ1-4; v_call: TRBV4-2; clone_size: once; d_call: .; cdr3_aa: CASSQERTTNEKLFF; cdr3_nt: TGTGCCAGCAGCCAAGAGAGAACAACTAATGAAAAACTGTTTTTT
j_call: TRBJ2-2; v_call: TRBV11-2; clone_size: .; d_call: .; cdr3_aa: CASSLEIGELFF; cdr3_nt: TGTGCCAGCAGCTTAGAAATAGGGGAGCTGTTTTTT
j_call: TRBJ1-1; v_call: TRBV10-3; clone_size: .; d_call: TRBD1; cdr3_aa: CAIRDRGRDTEAFF; cdr3_nt: TGTGCCATCAGAGACAGGGGGCGAGATACTGAAGCTTTCTTT
j_call: TRBJ1-6; v_call: TRBV4-2; clone_size: .; d_call: TRBD1; cdr3_aa: CASSQAQNTGTGDSPLHF; cdr3_nt: TGTGCCAGCAGCCAAGCCCAAAACACCGGGACAGGGGATTCACCCCTCCACTTT
j_call: TRBJ1-1; v_call: TRBV6-5; clone_size: .; d_call: TRBD1; cdr3_aa: CASRTGGRGEAFF; cdr3_nt: TGTGCCAGCCGGACAGGGGGCAGGGGTGAAGCTTTCTTT
j_call: TRBJ2-4; v_call: TRBV27; clone_size: .; d_call: .; cdr3_aa: CASSLVGQGNIQYF; cdr3_nt: TGTGCCAGCAGCCTCGTGGGACAAGGAAACATTCAGTACTTC
j_call: TRBJ1-1; v_call: TRBV5-1; clone_size: .; d_call: .; cdr3_aa: CASSFGGNTEAFF; cdr3_nt: TGCGCCAGCAGCTTTGGAGGGAATACTGAAGCTTTCTTT
j_call: TRBJ1-1; v_call: TRBV27; clone_size: .; d_call: .; cdr3_aa: CASTDWSTEAFF; cdr3_nt: TGTGCCAGCACCGACTGGAGCACTGAAGCTTTCTTT
j_call: TRBJ1-2; v_call: TRBV2; clone_size: .; d_call: .; cdr3_aa: CASSAGYGYTF; cdr3_nt: TGTGCCAGCAGCGCAGGCTATGGCTACACCTTC
j_call: TRBJ2-7; v_call: TRBV28; clone_size: .; d_call: TRBD1; cdr3_aa: CASSETGVPYEQYF; cdr3_nt: TGTGCCAGCAGCGAAACAGGGGTCCCCTACGAGCAGTACTTC
j_call: TRBJ2-2; v_call: TRBV11-1; clone_size: .; d_call: TRBD1; cdr3_aa: CASSPGTGNTGELFF; cdr3_nt: TGTGCCAGCAGCCCCGGGACAGGGAACACCGGGGAGCTGTTTTTT
j_call: TRBJ1-1; v_call: TRBV16; clone_size: .; d_call: .; cdr3_aa: CASSHYGAEAFF; cdr3_nt: TGTGCCAGCAGCCATTACGGGGCTGAAGCTTTCTTT
j_call: TRBJ1-2; v_call: TRBV19; clone_size: .; d_call: .; cdr3_aa: CASSPGLNYGYTF; cdr3_nt: TGTGCCAGTAGTCCGGGACTGAACTATGGCTACACCTTC
j_call: TRBJ2-3; v_call: TRBV5-8; clone_size: once; d_call: TRBD1; cdr3_aa: CASLGTGVTDTQYF; cdr3_nt: TGTGCCTCCTTGGGGACAGGGGTTACAGATACGCAGTATTTT
j_call: TRBJ2-1; v_call: TRBV18; clone_size: .; d_call: .; cdr3_aa: CASSPRTAQATYNEQFF; cdr3_nt: TGTGCCAGCTCACCCCGGACGGCACAGGCTACCTACAATGAGCAGTTCTTC
j_call: TRBJ2-4; v_call: TRBV18; clone_size: .; d_call: .; cdr3_aa: CASSPPGVAKNIQYF; cdr3_nt: TGTGCCAGCTCACCACCCGGAGTGGCCAAAAACATTCAGTACTTC